This T cell receptor beta chain was captured by sequencing in a study of T cell responses to AZD1222 COVID-19 vaccine. This clone was detected only once. The antigen remains unidentified. General study points: Clonal diversity may have been underestimated, and the donors were mostly white British, with more females than males.

The table came from immunoSEQ multiplex PCR; TCRdb's copy has only in-frame clones and leaves some out. The data show some 170,000 clones, about 88% seen once. V lost 4 bases to trimming and J lost 5 bases; unmatched junction nucleotides: 5. The CDR3 is 16 residues long. Looked up from germline, CDR1 is LGHNA and CDR2 is YNFKEQ. The TCR was taken from an adult in good health. This chain uses TRBV4-2 with TRBJ2-5, with TRBD2 matching 15 bases. The sample here was peripheral blood, taken on day 0 of AZD1222 vaccination. CDR3 in amino acids: CASSPAGLAGGETQYF. The CDR3 DNA reads as TGTGCCAGCAGCCCTGCTGGACTAGCGGGGGGGGAGACCCAGTACTTC.